The 10 T cell receptor beta chains below come from one sample, sequenced in a study of CXCR3-negative and CXCR3-positive naive CD8 T cells. cDNA libraries for TRB were generated by 5' RACE incorporating UMI labels. One entry per CDR3 protein, without DNA, is what TCRdb gives after re-calling the 5' RACE reads. The sample has 3,600 or so distinct CDR3 sequences. The sample was naive CXCR3- CD8+ T cells from blood. As for subset: CD45RO-CCR7+CD27+CD95- naive CD8+ T cells lacking CXCR3 (TNR3-). The receptors shown here come from a human donor in good health. Some clones in this sample may be carry-over from other donors' samples.

By frequency, this clonotype is medium-sized (0.01 to 0.1%). The chain employs TRBV9 and TRBJ2-1; without DNA, the TCRdb call of TRBD2 cannot be checked. CDR1 and CDR2 (germline): SGDLS, YYNGEE. The CDR3 runs 15 residues. The CDR3 loop reads CASSVEEASYNEQFF.

The rearrangement links TRBV19 to TRBJ2-1; TCRdb calls TRBD2, which cannot be checked without DNA. The CDR3 length is 14 residues. Germline values: CDR1 LNHDA, CDR2 SQIVND (reference sequence). The CDR3 reads CASRWTSGYNEQFF.

This clonotype is classed as medium-sized by frequency. V and J are TRBV20-1 and TRBJ1-5. Looked up from germline, CDR1 is DFQATT and CDR2 is SNEGSKA (reference sequence). There are 15 residues in the CDR3. The CDR3 loop is CSARDLEDSNQPQHF.

This clonotype ranks as medium-sized in terms of frequency. This chain connects TRBV7-2 to TRBJ2-7; TCRdb proposes TRBD1, but this gene call is untestable without DNA. CDR1 and CDR2 from the germline V gene are SGHTA and FQGNSA. The CDR3 length is 17 residues. The CDR3: CASSLAVPGQSSAGQYF.

In terms of frequency, this clonotype is medium-sized. The V gene is TRBV5-1, the J gene TRBJ2-1. The CDR3 has 16 residues. Germline CDR1 and CDR2: SGHRS and YFSETQ. This CDR3 reads CASSLRAGSSYNEQFF.

According to its frequency, this clonotype is medium-sized. V gene TRBV29-1 combines with J gene TRBJ1-1. The length of the CDR3 is 12 residues. Germline V gene sequence: CDR1 SQVTM, CDR2 ANQGSEA. Here the CDR3 reads CSVALRPTEAFF.

This chain joins TRBV12-3 or TRBV12-4 and TRBJ2-1; with no DNA, the TCRdb D assignment of TRBD2 cannot be verified. CDR3 length: 14 residues. The CDR3 spells CASKAGGPLNEQFF.

The rearrangement links TRBV6-6 to TRBJ1-1; TCRdb indicates TRBD1, and absent DNA this call remains unverified. The CDR3 is 13 amino acids. Germline V gives CDR1 MNHNY, CDR2 SVGAGI (reference sequence). The chain's CDR3 is CASRSTGSSEAFF.

The chain uses TRBV29-1 and TRBJ2-1; TCRdb picks TRBD2, but there is no DNA to check that call. CDR1 SQVTM and CDR2 ANQGSEA come from the germline V gene. The CDR3 has 17 amino acids. CDR3 sequence: CSTGLIAGVVSYNEQFF.

The rearrangement joins TRBV20-1 to TRBJ2-1; TCRdb's D call, TRBD2, is unchecked because there is no DNA. Germline V gene lookup returns CDR1 DFQATT and CDR2 SNEGSKA (reference sequence). The CDR3 contains 15 residues. The CDR3 is CSASQREESYNEQFF.